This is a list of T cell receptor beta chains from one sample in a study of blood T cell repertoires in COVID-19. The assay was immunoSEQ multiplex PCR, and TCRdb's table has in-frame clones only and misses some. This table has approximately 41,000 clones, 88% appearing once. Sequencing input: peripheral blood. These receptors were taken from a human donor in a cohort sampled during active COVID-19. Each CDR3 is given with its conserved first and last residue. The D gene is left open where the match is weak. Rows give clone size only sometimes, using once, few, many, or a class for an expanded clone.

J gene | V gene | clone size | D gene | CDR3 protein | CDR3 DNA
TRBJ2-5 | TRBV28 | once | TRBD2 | CASSLTGGWEDQETQYF | TGTGCCAGCAGTTTGACGGGGGGTTGGGAAGATCAAGAGACCCAGTACTTC
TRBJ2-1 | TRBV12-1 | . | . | CASSFDAGGPENEQFF | TGTGCCAGCAGCTTCGACGCGGGAGGGCCGGAGAATGAGCAGTTCTTC
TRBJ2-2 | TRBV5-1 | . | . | CASSLPHPVDTGELFF | TGCGCCAGCAGCTTGCCTCACCCGGTTGACACCGGGGAGCTGTTTTTT
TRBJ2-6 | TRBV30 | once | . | CASEGGAGANVLTF | TGTGCCTCCGAAGGCGGGGCTGGGGCCAACGTCCTGACTTTC
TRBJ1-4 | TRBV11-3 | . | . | CASSFRGSTNEKLFF | TGTGCCAGCAGCTTCAGGGGCAGCACTAATGAAAAACTGTTTTTT
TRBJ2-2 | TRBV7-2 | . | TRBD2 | CASSSLAGEVTGELFF | TGTGCCAGCAGCTCCTTAGCGGGAGAGGTCACCGGGGAGCTGTTTTTT
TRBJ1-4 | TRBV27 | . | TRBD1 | CASSDRGTGKLFF | TGTGCCAGCAGTGATCGAGGGACAGGGAAACTGTTTTTT
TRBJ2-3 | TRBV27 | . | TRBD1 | CASSPLPSGQGGTDTQYF | TGTGCCAGCAGTCCCCTACCATCGGGACAGGGTGGAACAGATACGCAGTATTTT
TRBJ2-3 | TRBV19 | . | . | CATRSGGSTDTQYF | TGTGCCACCCGTTCAGGCGGGAGCACAGATACGCAGTATTTT
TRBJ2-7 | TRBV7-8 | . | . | CASSLGAGQDEQYF | TGTGCCAGCAGCTTAGGGGCAGGGCAAGACGAGCAGTACTTC
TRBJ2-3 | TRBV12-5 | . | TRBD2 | CASARTSGNTDTQYF | TGTGCTAGTGCCAGGACTAGCGGGAACACAGATACGCAGTATTTT
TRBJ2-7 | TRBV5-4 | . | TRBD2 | CASSRGTSGSYEQYF | TGTGCCAGCAGCCGTGGGACTAGCGGCTCCTACGAGCAGTACTTC
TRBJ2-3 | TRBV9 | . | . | CASSVEGGLSTDTQYF | TGTGCCAGCAGCGTAGAAGGAGGACTAAGCACAGATACGCAGTATTTT
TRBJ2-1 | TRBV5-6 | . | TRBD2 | CASSLAGLAEVAVF | TGTGCCAGCAGCTTGGCCGGACTAGCGGAGGTCGCAGTCTTC
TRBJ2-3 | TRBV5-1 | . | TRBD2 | CASSALLAGGADTQYF | TGCGCCAGCAGCGCTTTACTAGCGGGGGGGGCAGATACGCAGTATTTT
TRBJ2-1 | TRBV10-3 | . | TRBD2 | CAISPGGTSGSGEQFF | TGTGCCATCAGCCCGGGAGGGACTAGCGGGAGTGGTGAGCAGTTCTTC
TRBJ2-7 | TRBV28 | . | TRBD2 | CASSETGHYYGTSGIYEQYF | TGTGCCAGCAGTGAGACGGGACACTATTACGGGACTAGCGGGATCTACGAGCAGTACTTC
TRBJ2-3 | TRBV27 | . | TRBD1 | CASSLIRDRGRTDTQYF | TGTGCCAGCAGTTTAATTAGGGACAGGGGGCGGACAGATACGCAGTATTTT
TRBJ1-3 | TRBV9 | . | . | CASSVLASGNTIYF | TGTGCCAGCAGCGTATTGGCCTCTGGAAACACCATATATTTT
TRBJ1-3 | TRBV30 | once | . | CAWGLGGSGNTIYF | TGTGCCTGGGGTCTAGGGGGCTCTGGAAACACCATATATTTT
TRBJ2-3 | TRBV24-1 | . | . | CATSPGTLFTDTQYF | TGTGCCACCTCCCCCGGGACACTTTTCACAGATACGCAGTATTTT
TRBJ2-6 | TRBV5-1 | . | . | CASSAGEASGANVLTF | TGCGCCAGCAGCGCAGGTGAAGCTTCTGGGGCCAACGTCCTGACTTTC
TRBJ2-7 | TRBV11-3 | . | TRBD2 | CASSPLAGGDYEQYF | TGTGCCAGCAGCCCATTAGCGGGAGGTGACTACGAGCAGTACTTC
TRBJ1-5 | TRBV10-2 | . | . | CASTRSQAGGQPQHF | TGCGCCAGCACACGATCCCAGGCGGGGGGACAGCCCCAGCATTTT
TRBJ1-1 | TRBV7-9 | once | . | CASSLAGRGNTEAFF | TGTGCCAGCAGCTTAGCAGGCAGGGGGAACACTGAAGCTTTCTTT
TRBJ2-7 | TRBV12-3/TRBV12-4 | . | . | CASSRDTAYEQYF | TGTGCCAGCAGTCGGGACACCGCCTACGAGCAGTACTTC
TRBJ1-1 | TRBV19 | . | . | CASSTTPLRVGEAFF | TGTGCCAGTAGTACGACACCCCTCAGGGTGGGTGAAGCTTTCTTT
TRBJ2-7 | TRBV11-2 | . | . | CASSLQGGSYEQYF | TGTGCCAGCAGCTTACAGGGGGGATCCTACGAGCAGTACTTC
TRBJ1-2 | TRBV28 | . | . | CASSFPGVYGYTF | TGTGCCAGCAGTTTCCCAGGGGTCTATGGCTACACCTTC
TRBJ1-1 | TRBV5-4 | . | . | CASSPSPGQPNTEAFF | TGTGCCAGCAGCCCCTCCCCCGGACAGCCGAACACTGAAGCTTTCTTT
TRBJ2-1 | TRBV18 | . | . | CASSPRSGKGDNEQFF | TGTGCCAGCTCACCAAGGTCCGGGAAGGGGGACAATGAGCAGTTCTTC
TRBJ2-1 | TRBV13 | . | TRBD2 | CASSGPGLAGGPNEQFF | TGTGCCAGCAGCGGCCCGGGACTAGCGGGAGGGCCGAATGAGCAGTTCTTC
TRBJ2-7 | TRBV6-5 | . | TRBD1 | CASRLDRGFIEQYF | TGTGCCAGCAGATTGGACAGGGGTTTTATCGAGCAGTACTTC
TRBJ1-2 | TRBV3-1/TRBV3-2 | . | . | CASSLDVVSGGYTF | TGTGCCAGCAGCCTGGACGTCGTCTCGGGAGGCTACACCTTC
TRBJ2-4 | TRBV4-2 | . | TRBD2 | CASSLEAGAAQNIQYF | TGTGCCAGCAGCCTAGAGGCGGGAGCGGCCCAAAACATTCAGTACTTC
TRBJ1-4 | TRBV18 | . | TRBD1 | CASSPGQGTVHEKLFF | TGTGCCAGCTCACCGGGACAGGGGACGGTACATGAAAAACTGTTTTTT
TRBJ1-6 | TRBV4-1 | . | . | CASSQDTGGLNSPLHF | TGCGCCAGCAGCCAAGATACGGGGGGCCTCAATTCACCCCTCCACTTT
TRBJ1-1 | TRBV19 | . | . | CASSDREVGAFF | TGTGCCAGTAGTGACCGGGAGGTAGGAGCTTTCTTT
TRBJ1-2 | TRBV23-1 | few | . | CASSQAVGNYGYTF | TGCGCCAGCAGTCAAGCGGTGGGTAACTATGGCTACACCTTC
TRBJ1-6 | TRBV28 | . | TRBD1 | CASSAGTGIDSPLHF | TGTGCCAGCAGCGCTGGGACAGGGATCGATTCACCCCTCCACTTT
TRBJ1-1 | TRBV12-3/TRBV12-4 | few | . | CASLLGVYTEAFF | TGTGCCAGCCTGCTCGGGGTGTACACTGAAGCTTTCTTT
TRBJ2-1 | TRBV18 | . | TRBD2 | CASSPSGRWEGLNEQFF | TGTGCCAGCTCACCATCCGGGAGGTGGGAGGGCCTGAATGAGCAGTTCTTC
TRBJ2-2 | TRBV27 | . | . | CASLAYPGNTGELFF | TGTGCCAGCTTAGCCTATCCTGGGAACACCGGGGAGCTGTTTTTT
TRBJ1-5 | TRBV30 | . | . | CAWSVGGRNNQPQHF | TGTGCCTGGAGTGTTGGCGGGAGGAACAATCAGCCCCAGCATTTT
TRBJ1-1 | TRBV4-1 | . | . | CASSQGARREEAFF | TGCGCCAGCAGCCAAGGCGCGCGACGGGAGGAAGCTTTCTTT
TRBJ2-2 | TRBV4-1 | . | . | CASSQDRAFTGELFF | TGCGCCAGCAGCCAAGACCGCGCGTTTACCGGGGAGCTGTTTTTT
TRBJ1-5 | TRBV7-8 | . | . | CASTSYLAQSGQPQHF | TGTGCCAGCACTTCTTATTTGGCTCAATCAGGTCAGCCCCAGCATTTT
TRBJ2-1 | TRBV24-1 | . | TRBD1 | CATSDRDRGSYNEQFF | TGTGCCACCAGTGATAGGGACAGGGGTTCCTACAATGAGCAGTTCTTC
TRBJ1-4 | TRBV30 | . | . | CAWSVPPQEKLFF | TGTGCCTGGAGTGTACCCCCCCAGGAAAAACTGTTTTTT
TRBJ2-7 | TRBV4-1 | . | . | CASSLGHPSSYEQYF | TGCGCCAGCAGTTTGGGACATCCGAGCTCCTACGAGCAGTACTTC
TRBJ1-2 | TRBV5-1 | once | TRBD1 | CASSNQGQSYGYTF | TGCGCCAGCAGCAATCAGGGACAGTCCTATGGCTACACCTTC
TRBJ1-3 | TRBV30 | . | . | CAWSVLSGNTIYF | TGTGCCTGGAGTGTACTGTCCGGAAACACCATATATTTT
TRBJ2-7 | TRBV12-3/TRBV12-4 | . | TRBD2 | CASSLSGGPEQYF | TGTGCCAGCAGTTTAAGCGGGGGCCCCGAGCAGTACTTC
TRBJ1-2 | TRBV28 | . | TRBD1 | CASSPPSGTGLAYGYTF | TGTGCCAGCAGTCCGCCATCCGGGACAGGTCTGGCGTATGGCTACACCTTC